This T cell receptor (beta chain) was observed in a study of cytomegalovirus exposure and HLA in healthy donors. Study-level information: Drawn from HLA-typed donors, tens of millions of unique TCRs were held in an early data release.

PCR was performed using 60 Vbeta and 13 Jbeta primers. Generated by immunoSEQ multiplex PCR, the TCRdb table keeps only in-frame clones and is missing some. There are approximately 130,000 clones in the sample; approximately 8.6% occur only once, and 6% lies in the top ten. This clone qualifies as medium-sized. Its antigen remains unidentified. Findings and caveats of the study: Per published accounts, TCR beta sequences correctly predicted the HLA-A and HLA-B alleles of most subjects.

Looked up from germline, CDR1 is SGHAT and CDR2 is FQNNGV. V lost 2 bases and J 6 bases, leaving 11 bases between the germline ends. This CDR3 spans 14 amino acids. Donors showed nominal health when sampled, although they likely had unrecorded immune exposures. The rearrangement joins TRBV11-2 to TRBJ2-1, with D perhaps TRBD2 (6 bases). The TCR sequence derives from a woman between 40 and 55 years old in good health and CMV-seropositive. Sequencing used PBMCs. The CDR3 is CASSLTAGGNEQFF. The CDR3, as DNA: TGTGCCAGCAGCTTAACTGCCGGGGGCAATGAGCAGTTCTTC.